This entry lists 7 T cell receptor beta chains sequenced from one sample in a study of T cell responses to AZD1222 COVID-19 vaccine. Measured with immunoSEQ multiplex PCR; TCRdb has only the in-frame clones, and not every one. The sample has roughly 120,000 clones; more than 75% are singletons. The source was peripheral blood, collected on day 0 of AZD1222 vaccination. The receptors originated from an adult in good health.

The chain carries TRBV19 and TRBJ1-2; perhaps TRBD1 as D (5 bases). CDR3 length equals 14 residues. Per the germline V gene, CDR1 is LNHDA and CDR2 is SQIVND (reference sequence). Trimming took 3 bases from V and 5 from J, leaving 13 bases between them. CDR3: CASSMERGRYGYTF. CDR3 nucleotides: TGTGCCAGTAGTATGGAGAGGGGCAGGTATGGCTACACCTTC.

The V gene is TRBV6-2 or TRBV6-3, the J gene TRBJ2-4; D is perhaps TRBD2 (6 bases). The CDR3 totals 14 residues. Trimming took 2 bases from V and 6 from J, leaving 11 bases between them. Looked up from germline, CDR1 is MNHEY and CDR2 is SVGEGT. The CDR3 region is CASSYLGLGNIQYF. The CDR3 DNA is TGTGCCAGCAGTTACCTGGGACTCGGAAACATTCAGTACTTC.

The V gene is TRBV21-1, the J gene TRBJ1-5. TRBV21-1 is a pseudogene. This CDR3 is 17 amino acids long. CDR3 sequence: CASSKEGTDIPVQPQHF. The CDR3 coding sequence is TGTGCCAGCAGCAAAGAGGGTACCGACATCCCAGTGCAGCCCCAGCATTTT.

J is TRBJ2-7 and V is TRBV29-1; D not certain. Germline V CDR1 and CDR2: SQVTM, ANQGSEA. V was shortened by 5 bases and J by 5 bases, with 13 bases between the two germline ends. This CDR3 contains 12 residues. This CDR3 reads CSVIARINEQYF. The CDR3 DNA is TGCAGCGTTATCGCCAGAATCAACGAGCAGTACTTC.

The chain is built from TRBV6-2 or TRBV6-3 and TRBJ1-1; D remains ambiguous. The germline CDR1 and CDR2 sequences are MNHEY and SVGEGT. Between the trimmed V and J ends, which lost 2 bases and 0 bases, there was a span of 4 bases. The CDR3 totals 13 residues. The CDR3 protein is CASSYAMNTEAFF. The CDR3 DNA is TGTGCCAGCAGTTACGCGATGAACACTGAAGCTTTCTTT.

This rearrangement joins TRBV6-5 to TRBJ2-3; no reliable D call. This CDR3 has 14 amino acids. With 6 bases removed from V and 1 base from J, the gap between germline ends came to 11 bases. CDR1 is MNHEY, CDR2 SVGAGI, per germline. CDR3 coding DNA: TGTGCCAGCAGGGTTATGATACGCACAGATACGCAGTATTTT. This encodes CASRVMIRTDTQYF.

The chain couples TRBV28 to TRBJ2-7, with 8 bases fitting TRBD2. The CDR3 is 16 residues long. The J segment lost 9 bases and the V segment lost 2 bases, leaving 15 bases of the junction unmatched. CDR1 MDHEN and CDR2 SYDVKM come from the germline V gene. CDR3 nucleotides: TGTGCCAGCAGTTTACCGATCACCGGGACTAGTGACCGGCAGTACTTC. Translation gives CASSLPITGTSDRQYF.